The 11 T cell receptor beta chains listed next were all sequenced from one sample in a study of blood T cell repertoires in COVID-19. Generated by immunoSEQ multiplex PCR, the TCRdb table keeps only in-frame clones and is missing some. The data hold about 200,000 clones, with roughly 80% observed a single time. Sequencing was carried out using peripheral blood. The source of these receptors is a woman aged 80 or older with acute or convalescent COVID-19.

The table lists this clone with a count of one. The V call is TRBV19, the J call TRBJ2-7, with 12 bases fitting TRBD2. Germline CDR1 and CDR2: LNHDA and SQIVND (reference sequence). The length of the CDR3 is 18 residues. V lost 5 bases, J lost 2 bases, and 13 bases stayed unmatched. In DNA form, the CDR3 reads TGTGCCAGTAGTTCCACGTGGGGACTAGCGGGCTTGGCCTACGAGCAGTACTTC. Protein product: CASSSTWGLAGLAYEQYF.

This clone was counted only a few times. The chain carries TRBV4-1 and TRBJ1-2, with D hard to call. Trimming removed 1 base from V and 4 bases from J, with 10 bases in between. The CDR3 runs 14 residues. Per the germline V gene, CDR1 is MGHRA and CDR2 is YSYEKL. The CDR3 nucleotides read TGCGCCAGCAGCCAAGTGGCACAGATCTATGGCTACACCTTC. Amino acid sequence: CASSQVAQIYGYTF.

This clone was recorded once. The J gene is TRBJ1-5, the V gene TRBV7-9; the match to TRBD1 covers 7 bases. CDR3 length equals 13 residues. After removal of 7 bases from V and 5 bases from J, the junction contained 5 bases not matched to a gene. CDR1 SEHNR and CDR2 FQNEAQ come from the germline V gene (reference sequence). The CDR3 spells CASTTGVDQPQHF. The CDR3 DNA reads TGTGCCAGCACCACAGGGGTGGATCAGCCCCAGCATTTT.

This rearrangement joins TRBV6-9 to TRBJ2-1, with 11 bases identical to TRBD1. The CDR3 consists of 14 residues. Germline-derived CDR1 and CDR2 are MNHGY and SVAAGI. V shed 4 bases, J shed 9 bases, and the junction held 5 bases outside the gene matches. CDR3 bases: TGTGCCAGCAGTTGGACAGGGGGCCGGAGTGAGCAGTTCTTC. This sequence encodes CASSWTGGRSEQFF.

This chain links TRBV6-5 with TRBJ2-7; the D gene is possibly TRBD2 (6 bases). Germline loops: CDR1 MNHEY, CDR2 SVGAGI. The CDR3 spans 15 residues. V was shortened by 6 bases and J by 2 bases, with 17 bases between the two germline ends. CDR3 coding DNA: TGTGCCAGCAGGATTTCGGGAGTAGCGACCTACGAGCAGTACTTC. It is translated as CASRISGVATYEQYF.

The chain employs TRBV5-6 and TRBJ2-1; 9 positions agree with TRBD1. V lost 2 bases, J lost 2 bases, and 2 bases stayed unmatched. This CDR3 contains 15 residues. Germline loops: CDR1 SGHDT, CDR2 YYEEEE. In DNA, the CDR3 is TGTGCCAGCAGCTTCGGGACAGGGCCCTACAATGAGCAGTTCTTC. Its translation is CASSFGTGPYNEQFF. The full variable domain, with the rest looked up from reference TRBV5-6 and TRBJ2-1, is DAGVTQSPTHLIKTRGQQVTLRCSPKSGHDTVSWYQQALGQGPQFIFQYYEEEERQRGNFPDRFSGHQFPNYSSELNVNALLLGDSALYLCASSFGTGPYNEQFFGPGTRLTVL.

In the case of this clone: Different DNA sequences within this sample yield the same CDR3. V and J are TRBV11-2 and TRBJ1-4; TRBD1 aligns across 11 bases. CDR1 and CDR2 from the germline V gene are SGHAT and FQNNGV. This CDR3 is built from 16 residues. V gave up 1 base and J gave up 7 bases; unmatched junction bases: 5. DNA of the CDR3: TGTGCCAGCAGCTTAGGGACAGGGGGCGCGAGTGAAAAACTGTTTTTT. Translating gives CASSLGTGGASEKLFF.

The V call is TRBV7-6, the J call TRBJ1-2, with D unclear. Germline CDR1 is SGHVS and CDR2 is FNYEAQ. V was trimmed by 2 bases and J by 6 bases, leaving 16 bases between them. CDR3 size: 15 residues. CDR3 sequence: CASSLSTEQRNGYTF. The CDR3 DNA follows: TGTGCCAGCAGCTTATCTACAGAGCAAAGGAATGGCTACACCTTC.

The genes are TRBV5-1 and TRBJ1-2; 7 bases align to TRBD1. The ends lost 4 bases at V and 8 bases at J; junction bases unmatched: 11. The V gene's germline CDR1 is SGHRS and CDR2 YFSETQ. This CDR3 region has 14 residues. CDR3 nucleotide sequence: TGCGCCAGCAGCCTCCCCCCAGGGGGAGGAGGCTACACCTTC. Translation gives CASSLPPGGGGYTF.

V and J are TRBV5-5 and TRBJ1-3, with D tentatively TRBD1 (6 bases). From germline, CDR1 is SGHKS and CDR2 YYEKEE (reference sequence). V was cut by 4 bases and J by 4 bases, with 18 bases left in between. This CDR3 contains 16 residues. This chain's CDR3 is CASSITDSVHGNTIYF. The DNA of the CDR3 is TGTGCCAGCAGCATTACGGACAGCGTGCACGGAAACACCATATATTTT.

The chain's CDR3 is CAWRGWAEAFF. The CDR3 bases are TGTGCCTGGAGGGGCTGGGCAGAAGCTTTCTTT. The V gene is TRBV30, the J gene TRBJ1-1; D is uncertain. Germline assignment: CDR1 GTSNPN and CDR2 SVGIG (reference sequence). V lost 3 bases, J lost 8 bases, and 10 bases lay in between. This CDR3 comprises 11 residues.